A single sample gave rise to the 5 T cell receptor beta chains below, sequenced in a study of OX40 agonist ivuxolimab in advanced cancers. The library came from the immunoSEQ multiplex PCR assay. This immuneACCESS table, as held by TCRdb, lists in-frame sequences with V and J called but not all clones. Of the missing ones, under half trace to an unresolved V gene in checked studies; the others have no known cause. Present in this sample are some 41,000 clones, about 88% of which were seen just once. 2.4% of the sample belongs to the ten largest clones. Specimen: CD4+ or CD8+ T cells sorted from blood, collected in a trial of the OX40 agonist ivuxolimab. The receptors come from an adult with an advanced solid tumor such as melanoma, head and neck, liver or kidney cancer.

This chain links TRBV18 with TRBJ2-1; 11 positions agree with TRBD2. The V gene end was trimmed by 3 bases and the J gene end by 9 bases; junction bases not matched to a gene: 10. The germline gives CDR1 KGHSH, CDR2 LQKENI. This CDR3 contains 16 residues. The CDR3 region has the DNA TGTGCCAGCTCACCTGGATATAGCGGGGGGGCGGGTGAGCAGTTCTTC. Amino acid sequence: CASSPGYSGGAGEQFF.

The gene calls are TRBV30 and TRBJ1-2; 7 bases match TRBD1. The trim removed 6 bases at V and 8 bases at J, leaving 12 bases unmatched. Germline V gives CDR1 GTSNPN, CDR2 SVGIG (reference sequence). The CDR3 contains 13 residues. The CDR3 region is CACGRDRPSGYTF. CDR3 sequence (DNA): TGTGCCTGCGGCCGGGACAGACCCTCCGGCTACACCTTC.

The V call is TRBV7-2, the J call TRBJ1-1; D is unresolved. Deletions cut 2 bases from V and 4 bases from J, with 8 bases between. The CDR3 loop spans 13 amino acids. The germline V gene encodes CDR1 SGHTA and CDR2 FQGNSA. For the CDR3, the DNA is TGTGCCAGCAGCTTATGGGCAGGCACTGAAGCTTTCTTT. This translates into CASSLWAGTEAFF.

V gene TRBV30 combines with J gene TRBJ2-1, with a weak D call TRBD1 (7 bases). V was shortened by 3 bases and J by 6 bases, with 24 bases between the two germline ends. The germline CDR1 and CDR2 sequences are GTSNPN and SVGIG (reference sequence). The CDR3 covers 17 residues. The CDR3 DNA reads as TGTGCCTGGAGGTCGTGGGTACAGGGGAAGGGAGGCAATGAGCAGTTCTTC. Translating it yields CAWRSWVQGKGGNEQFF.

This clone was observed a single time. V is TRBV7-2 and J is TRBJ1-4; D not certain. V lost 0 bases to trimming and J lost 8 bases, with 13 bases between them. Germline V gene sequence: CDR1 SGHTA, CDR2 FQGNSA. The CDR3 consists of 15 residues. The CDR3: CASSLAVSRGEKLFF. In DNA form, the CDR3 reads TGTGCCAGCAGCTTAGCGGTCTCTCGAGGGGAAAAACTGTTTTTT.